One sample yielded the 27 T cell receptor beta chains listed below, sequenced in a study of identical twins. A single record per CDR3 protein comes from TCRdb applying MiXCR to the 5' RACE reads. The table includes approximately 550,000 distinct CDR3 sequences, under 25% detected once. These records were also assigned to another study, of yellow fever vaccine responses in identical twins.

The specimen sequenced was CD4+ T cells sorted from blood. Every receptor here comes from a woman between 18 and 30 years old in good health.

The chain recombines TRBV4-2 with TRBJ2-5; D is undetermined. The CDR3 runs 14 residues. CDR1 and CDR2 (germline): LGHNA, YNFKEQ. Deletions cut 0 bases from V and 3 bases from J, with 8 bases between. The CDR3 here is CASSQDLWEETQYF. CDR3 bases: TGTGCCAGCAGCCAAGATCTGTGGGAAGAGACCCAGTACTTC.

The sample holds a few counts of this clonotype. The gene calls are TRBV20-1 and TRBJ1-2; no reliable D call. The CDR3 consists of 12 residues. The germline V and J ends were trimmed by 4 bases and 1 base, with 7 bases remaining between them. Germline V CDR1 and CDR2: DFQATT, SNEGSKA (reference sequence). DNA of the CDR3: TGCAGTGCTAATTCAGTTAACTATGGCTACACCTTC. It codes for CSANSVNYGYTF.

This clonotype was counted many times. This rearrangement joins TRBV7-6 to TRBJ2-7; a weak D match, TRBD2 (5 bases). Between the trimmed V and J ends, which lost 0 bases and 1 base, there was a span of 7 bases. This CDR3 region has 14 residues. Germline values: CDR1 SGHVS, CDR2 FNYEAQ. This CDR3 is CASSLAEGSYEQYF. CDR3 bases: TGTGCCAGCAGCTTAGCCGAGGGTTCCTACGAGCAGTACTTC.

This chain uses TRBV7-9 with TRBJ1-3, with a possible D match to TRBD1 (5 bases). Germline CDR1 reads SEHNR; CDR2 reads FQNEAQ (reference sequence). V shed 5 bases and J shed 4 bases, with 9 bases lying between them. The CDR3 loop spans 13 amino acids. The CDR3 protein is CASSGTAGNTIYF. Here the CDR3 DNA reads TGTGCCAGCAGCGGGACTGCCGGAAACACCATATATTTT.

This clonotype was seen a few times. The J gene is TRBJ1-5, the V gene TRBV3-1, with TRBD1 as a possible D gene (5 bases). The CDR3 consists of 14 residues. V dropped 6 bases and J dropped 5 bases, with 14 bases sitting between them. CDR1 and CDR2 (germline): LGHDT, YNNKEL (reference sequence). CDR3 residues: CASSSGRMDQPQHF. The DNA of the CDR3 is TGTGCCAGCAGTTCGGGGCGGATGGATCAGCCCCAGCATTTT.

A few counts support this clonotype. CDR3 in amino acids: CASSFRIAGGPRYNEQFF. CDR3 bases: TGTGCCAGCAGCTTCCGAATAGCGGGAGGGCCTCGGTACAATGAGCAGTTCTTC. The rearrangement joins TRBV5-6 to TRBJ2-1, with 11 bases lining up with TRBD2. J gave up 4 bases and V 2 bases, and 11 bases lay outside the gene matches. The length of the CDR3 is 18 residues. In germline, CDR1 is SGHDT, CDR2 YYEEEE.

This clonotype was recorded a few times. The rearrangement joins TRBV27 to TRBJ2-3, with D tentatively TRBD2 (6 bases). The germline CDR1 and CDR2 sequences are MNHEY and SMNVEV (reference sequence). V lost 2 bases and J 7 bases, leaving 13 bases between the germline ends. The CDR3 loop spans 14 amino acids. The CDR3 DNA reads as TGTGCCAGCAGTTTAAAGGAGGGCGCTTATACGCAGTATTTT. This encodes CASSLKEGAYTQYF.

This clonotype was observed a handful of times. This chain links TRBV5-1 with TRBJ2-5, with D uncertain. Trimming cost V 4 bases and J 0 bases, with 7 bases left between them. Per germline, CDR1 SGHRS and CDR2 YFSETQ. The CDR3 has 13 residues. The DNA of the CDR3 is TGCGCCAGCAGCAGGAAGTACCAAGAGACCCAGTACTTC. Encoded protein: CASSRKYQETQYF.

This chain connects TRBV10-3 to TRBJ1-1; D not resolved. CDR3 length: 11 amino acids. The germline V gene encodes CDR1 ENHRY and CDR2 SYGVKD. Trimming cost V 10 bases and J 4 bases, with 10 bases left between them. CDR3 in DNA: TGTGCCACCGAGAGTGGCACTGAAGCTTTCTTT. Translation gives CATESGTEAFF.

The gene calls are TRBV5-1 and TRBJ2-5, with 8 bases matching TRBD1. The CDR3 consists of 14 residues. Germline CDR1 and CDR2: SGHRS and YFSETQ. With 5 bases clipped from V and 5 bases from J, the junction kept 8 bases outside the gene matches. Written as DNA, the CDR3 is TGCGCCAGCAGGCAACAGGGGGTAGAGGAGACCCAGTACTTC. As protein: CASRQQGVEETQYF.

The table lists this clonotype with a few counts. Here the CDR3 DNA reads TGTGCCAGCAGCACAAGACTAGCGGAAAACATGATTCTAGCCAAAAACATTCAGTACTTC. This gives the protein CASSTRLAENMILAKNIQYF. The gene calls are TRBV11-1 and TRBJ2-4; 9 bases are a match to TRBD2. V shed 5 bases, J shed 0 bases, and the junction held 17 bases outside the gene matches. There are 20 residues in the CDR3. The germline CDR1 and CDR2 sequences are SGHAT and FQDESV (reference sequence).

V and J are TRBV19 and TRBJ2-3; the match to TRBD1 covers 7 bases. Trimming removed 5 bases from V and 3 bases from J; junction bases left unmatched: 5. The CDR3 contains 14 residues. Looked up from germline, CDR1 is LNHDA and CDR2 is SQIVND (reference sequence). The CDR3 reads CASSDREGTDTQYF. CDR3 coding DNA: TGTGCCAGTAGTGACAGGGAAGGGACAGATACGCAGTATTTT.

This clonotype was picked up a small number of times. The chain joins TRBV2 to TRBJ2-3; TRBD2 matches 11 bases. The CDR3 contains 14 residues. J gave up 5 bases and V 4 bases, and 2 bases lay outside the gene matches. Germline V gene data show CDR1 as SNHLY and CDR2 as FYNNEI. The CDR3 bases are TGTGCCAGCAGTGTAACTAGCGGGAGAGATACGCAGTATTTT. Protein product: CASSVTSGRDTQYF.

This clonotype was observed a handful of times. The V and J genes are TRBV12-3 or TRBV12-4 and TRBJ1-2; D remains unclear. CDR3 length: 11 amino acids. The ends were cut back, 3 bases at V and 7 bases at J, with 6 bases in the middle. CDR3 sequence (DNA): TGTGCCAGCAGTTTTGGATCTGGCTACACCTTC. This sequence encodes CASSFGSGYTF.

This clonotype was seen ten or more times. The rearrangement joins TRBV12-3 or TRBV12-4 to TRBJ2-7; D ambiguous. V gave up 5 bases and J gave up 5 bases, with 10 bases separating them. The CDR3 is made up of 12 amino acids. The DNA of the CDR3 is TGTGCCAGCAGTACTACTCCACACGAGCAGTACTTC. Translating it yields CASSTTPHEQYF.

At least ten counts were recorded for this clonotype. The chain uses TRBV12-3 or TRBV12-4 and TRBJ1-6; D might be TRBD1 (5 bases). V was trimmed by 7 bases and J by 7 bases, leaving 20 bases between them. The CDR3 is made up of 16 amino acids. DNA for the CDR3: TGTGCCAGCACCGCCGGGGGGAGGGGTGGCAATTCACCCCTCCACTTT. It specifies CASTAGGRGGNSPLHF.

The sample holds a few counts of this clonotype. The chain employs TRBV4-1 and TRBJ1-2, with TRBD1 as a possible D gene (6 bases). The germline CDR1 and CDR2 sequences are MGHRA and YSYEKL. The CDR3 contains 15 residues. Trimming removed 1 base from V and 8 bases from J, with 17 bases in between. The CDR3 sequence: CASSQGGGGGTGYTF. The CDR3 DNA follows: TGCGCCAGCAGCCAAGGAGGGGGTGGTGGCACCGGCTACACCTTC.

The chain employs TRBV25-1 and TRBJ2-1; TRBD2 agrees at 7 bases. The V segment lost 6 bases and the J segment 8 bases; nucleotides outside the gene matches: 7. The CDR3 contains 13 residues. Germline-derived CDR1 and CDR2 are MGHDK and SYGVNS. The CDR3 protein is CASSLRGWDEQFF. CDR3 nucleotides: TGTGCCAGCAGCCTGCGGGGGTGGGATGAGCAGTTCTTC.

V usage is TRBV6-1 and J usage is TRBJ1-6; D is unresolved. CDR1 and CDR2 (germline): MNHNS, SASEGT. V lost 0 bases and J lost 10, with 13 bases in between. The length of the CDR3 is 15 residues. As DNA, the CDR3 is TGTGCCAGCAGTGAAGCATGGGGAGCTGGCTCACCCCTCCACTTT. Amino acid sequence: CASSEAWGAGSPLHF.

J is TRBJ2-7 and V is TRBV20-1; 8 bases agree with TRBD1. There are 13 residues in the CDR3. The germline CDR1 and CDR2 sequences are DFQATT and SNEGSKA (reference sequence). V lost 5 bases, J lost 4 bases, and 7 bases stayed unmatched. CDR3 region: CSAGRDRLYEQYF. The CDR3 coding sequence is TGCAGTGCTGGCCGGGACAGGCTTTACGAGCAGTACTTC.

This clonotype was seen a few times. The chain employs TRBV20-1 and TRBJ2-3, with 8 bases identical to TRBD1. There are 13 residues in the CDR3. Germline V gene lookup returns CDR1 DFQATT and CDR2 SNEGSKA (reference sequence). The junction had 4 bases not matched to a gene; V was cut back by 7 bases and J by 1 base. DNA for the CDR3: TGCAGTGGAACACAGGGGGGCACAGATACGCAGTATTTT. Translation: CSGTQGGTDTQYF.

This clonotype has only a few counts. The CDR3 nucleotides are TGTGCCAGCACCCTGGGGGCCAGATACGAGCAGTACGTC. Residues: CASTLGARYEQYV. The genes are TRBV7-9 and TRBJ2-7; D possibly corresponds to TRBD1 (6 bases). CDR3 length: 13 amino acids. Germline V gene sequence: CDR1 SEHNR, CDR2 FQNEAQ (reference sequence). V lost 7 bases and J lost 4, with 14 bases in between.

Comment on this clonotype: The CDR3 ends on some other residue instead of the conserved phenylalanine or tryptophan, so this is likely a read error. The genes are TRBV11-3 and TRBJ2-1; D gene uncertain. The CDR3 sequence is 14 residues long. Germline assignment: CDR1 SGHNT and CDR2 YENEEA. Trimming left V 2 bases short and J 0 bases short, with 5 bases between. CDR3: CASSLLSSYNEQFV. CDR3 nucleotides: TGTGCCAGCAGCTTACTTAGCTCCTACAATGAGCAGTTCGTC.

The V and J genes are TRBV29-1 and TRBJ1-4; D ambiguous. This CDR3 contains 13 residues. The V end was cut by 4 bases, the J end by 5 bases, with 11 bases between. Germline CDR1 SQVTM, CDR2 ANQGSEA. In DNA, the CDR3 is TGCAGCGTTGCTTGGCGGAAGAATGAAAAACTGTTTTTT. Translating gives CSVAWRKNEKLFF.

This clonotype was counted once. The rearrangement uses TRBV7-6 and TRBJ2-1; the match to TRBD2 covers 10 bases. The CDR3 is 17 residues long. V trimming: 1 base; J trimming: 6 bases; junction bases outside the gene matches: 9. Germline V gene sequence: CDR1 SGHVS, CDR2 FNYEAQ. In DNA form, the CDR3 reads TGTGCCAGCAGCTTAGTGGAGGTCGGGACTAGCGCCAATGAGCAGTTCTTC. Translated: CASSLVEVGTSANEQFF.

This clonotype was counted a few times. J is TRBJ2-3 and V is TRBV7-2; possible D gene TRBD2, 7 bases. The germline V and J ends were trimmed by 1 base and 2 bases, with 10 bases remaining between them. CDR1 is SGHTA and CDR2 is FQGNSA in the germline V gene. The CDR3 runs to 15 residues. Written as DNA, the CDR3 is TGTGCCAGCAGCTTAGACGGGGGGCTCACAGATACGCAGTATTTT. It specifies CASSLDGGLTDTQYF.

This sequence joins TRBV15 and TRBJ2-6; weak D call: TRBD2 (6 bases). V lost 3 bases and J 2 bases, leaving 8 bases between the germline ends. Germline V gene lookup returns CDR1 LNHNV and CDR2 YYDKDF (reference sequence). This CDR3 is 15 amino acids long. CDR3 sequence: CATSSRLAGANVLTF. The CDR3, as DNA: TGTGCCACCAGCAGCAGACTAGCTGGGGCCAACGTCCTGACTTTC.